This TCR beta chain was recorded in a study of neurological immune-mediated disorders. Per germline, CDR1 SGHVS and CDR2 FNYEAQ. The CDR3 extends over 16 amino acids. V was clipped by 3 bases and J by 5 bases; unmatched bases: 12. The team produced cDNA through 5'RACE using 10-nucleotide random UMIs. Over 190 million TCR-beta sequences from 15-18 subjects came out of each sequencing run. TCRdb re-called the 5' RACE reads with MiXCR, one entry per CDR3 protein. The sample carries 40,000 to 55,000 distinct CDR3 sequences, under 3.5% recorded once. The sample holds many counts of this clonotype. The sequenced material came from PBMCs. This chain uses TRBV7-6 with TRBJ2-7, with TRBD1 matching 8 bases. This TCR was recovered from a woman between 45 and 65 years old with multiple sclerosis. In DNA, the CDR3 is TGTGCCAGCAGCTTTTCGCGGCAGGGGGCAGCGAACGAGCAGTACTTC. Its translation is CASSFSRQGAANEQYF.